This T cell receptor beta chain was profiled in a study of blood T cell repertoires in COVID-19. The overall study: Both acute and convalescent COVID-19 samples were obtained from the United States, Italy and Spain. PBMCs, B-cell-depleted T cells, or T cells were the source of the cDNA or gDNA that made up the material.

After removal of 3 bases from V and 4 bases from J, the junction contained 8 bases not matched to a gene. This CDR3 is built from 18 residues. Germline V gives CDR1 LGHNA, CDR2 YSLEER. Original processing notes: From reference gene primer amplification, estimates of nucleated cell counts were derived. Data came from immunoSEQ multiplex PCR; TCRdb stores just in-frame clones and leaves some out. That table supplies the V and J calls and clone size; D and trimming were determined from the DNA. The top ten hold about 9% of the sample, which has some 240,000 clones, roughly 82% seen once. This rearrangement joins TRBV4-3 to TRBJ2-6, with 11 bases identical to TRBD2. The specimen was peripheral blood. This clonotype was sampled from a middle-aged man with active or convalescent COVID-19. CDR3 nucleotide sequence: TGCGCCAGCAGCCACCCTATCGCTAGCGGGAGGGGGGCCAACGTCCTGACTTTC. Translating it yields CASSHPIASGRGANVLTF.